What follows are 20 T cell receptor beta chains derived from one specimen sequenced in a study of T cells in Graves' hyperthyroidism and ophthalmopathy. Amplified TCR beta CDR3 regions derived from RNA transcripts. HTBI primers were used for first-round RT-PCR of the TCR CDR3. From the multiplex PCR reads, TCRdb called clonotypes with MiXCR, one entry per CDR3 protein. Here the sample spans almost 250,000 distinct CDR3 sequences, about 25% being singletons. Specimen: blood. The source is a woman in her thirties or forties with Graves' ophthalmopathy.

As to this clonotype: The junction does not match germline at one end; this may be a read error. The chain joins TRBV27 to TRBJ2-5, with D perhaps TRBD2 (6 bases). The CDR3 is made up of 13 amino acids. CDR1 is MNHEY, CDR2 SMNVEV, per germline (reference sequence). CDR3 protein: CARSLLADETQYF. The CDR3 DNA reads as TGTGCCAGAAGTTTACTAGCAGACGAGACACAGTACTTC.

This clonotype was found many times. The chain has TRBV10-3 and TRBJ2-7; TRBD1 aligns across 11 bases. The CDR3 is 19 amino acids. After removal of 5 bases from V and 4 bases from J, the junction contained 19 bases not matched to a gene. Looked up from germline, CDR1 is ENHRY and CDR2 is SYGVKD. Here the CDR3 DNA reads TGTGCCATCAGTACATCGCGACCCCCTCGGGACAGGGGGGTTTACGAGCAGTACTTC. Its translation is CAISTSRPPRDRGVYEQYF.

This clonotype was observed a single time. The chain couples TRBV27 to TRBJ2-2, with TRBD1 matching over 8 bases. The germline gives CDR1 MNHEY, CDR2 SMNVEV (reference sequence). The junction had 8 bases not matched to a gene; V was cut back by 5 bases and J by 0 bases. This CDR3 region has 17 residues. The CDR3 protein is CASSTGQGTANTGELFF. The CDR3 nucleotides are TGTGCCAGCAGTACCGGACAGGGCACCGCGAACACCGGGGAGCTGTTTTTT.

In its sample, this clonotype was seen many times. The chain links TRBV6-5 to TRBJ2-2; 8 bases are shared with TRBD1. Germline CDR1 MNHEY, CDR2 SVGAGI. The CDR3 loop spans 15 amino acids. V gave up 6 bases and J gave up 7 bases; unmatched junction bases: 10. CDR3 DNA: TGTGCCAGCAGAAGCAATCAGGGGGCTGGCGGGGAGCTGTTTTTT. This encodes CASRSNQGAGGELFF.

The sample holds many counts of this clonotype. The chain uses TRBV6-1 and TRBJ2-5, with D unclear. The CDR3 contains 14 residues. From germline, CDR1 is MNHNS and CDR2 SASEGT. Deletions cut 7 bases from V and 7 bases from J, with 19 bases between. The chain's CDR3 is CASTISNSAGTQYF. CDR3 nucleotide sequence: TGTGCCAGCACCATTAGCAACTCCGCAGGGACCCAGTACTTC.

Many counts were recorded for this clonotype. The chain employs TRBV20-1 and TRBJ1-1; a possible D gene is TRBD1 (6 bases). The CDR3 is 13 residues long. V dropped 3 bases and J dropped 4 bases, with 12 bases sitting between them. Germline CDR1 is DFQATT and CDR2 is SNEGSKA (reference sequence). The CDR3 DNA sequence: TGCAGTGCTAGGCATGGGGGGGCCACTGAAGCTTTCTTT. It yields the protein CSARHGGATEAFF.

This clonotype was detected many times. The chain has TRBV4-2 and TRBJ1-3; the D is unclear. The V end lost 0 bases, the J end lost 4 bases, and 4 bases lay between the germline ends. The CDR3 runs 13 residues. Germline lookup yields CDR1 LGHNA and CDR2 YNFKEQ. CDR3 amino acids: CASSQDVGNTIYF. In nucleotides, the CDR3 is TGTGCCAGCAGCCAAGACGTGGGAAACACCATATATTTT.

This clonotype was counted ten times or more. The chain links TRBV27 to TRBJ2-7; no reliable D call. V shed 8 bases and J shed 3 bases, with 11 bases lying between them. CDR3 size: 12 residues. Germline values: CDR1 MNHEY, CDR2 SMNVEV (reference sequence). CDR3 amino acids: CASPTCDYEQYF. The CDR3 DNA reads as TGTGCCAGCCCCACCTGCGACTACGAGCAGTACTTC.

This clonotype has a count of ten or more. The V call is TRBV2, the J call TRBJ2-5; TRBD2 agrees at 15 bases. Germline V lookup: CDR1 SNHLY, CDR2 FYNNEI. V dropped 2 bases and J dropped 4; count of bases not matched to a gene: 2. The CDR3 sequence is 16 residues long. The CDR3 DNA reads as TGTGCCAGCAGTGAAATGGGACTAGCGGGAGGAGAGACCCAGTACTTC. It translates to CASSEMGLAGGETQYF. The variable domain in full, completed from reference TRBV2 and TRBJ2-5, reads EPEVTQTPSHQVTQMGQEVILRCVPISNHLYFYWYRQILGQKVEFLVSFYNNEISEKSEIFDDQFSVERPDGSNFTLKIRSTKLEDSAMYFCASSEMGLAGGETQYFGPGTRLLVL.

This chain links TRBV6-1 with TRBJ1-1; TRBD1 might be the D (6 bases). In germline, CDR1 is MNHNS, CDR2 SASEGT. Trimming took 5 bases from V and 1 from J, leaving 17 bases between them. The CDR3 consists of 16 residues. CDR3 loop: CASSRPLGTWNTEAFF. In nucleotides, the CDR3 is TGTGCCAGCAGTCGCCCTCTAGGGACATGGAACACTGAAGCTTTCTTT.

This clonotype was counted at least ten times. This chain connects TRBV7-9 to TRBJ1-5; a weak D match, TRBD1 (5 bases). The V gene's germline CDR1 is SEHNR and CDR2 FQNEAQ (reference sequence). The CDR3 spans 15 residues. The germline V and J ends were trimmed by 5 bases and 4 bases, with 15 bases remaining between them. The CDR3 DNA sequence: TGTGCCAGCAGCCCCGATATAGGGGATAATCAGCCCCAGCATTTT. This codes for CASSPDIGDNQPQHF.

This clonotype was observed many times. The CDR3 DNA is TGTGCCAGCAGCCCGACAGGGTTACCCCTCGAGCAGTACTTC. As protein: CASSPTGLPLEQYF. This chain links TRBV7-9 with TRBJ2-7; 7 nucleotides match TRBD1. The V and J ends lost 5 bases and 6 bases, in that order; junction bases with no gene match: 10. This CDR3 spans 14 amino acids. Germline CDR1 is SEHNR and CDR2 is FQNEAQ (reference sequence).

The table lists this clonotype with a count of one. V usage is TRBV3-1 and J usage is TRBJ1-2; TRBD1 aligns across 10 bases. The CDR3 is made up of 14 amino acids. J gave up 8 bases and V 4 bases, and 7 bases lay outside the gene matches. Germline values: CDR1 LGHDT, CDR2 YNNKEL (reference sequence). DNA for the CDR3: TGTGCCAGCAGCCTCGGGACAGGGGATGGCGGCTACACCTTC. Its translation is CASSLGTGDGGYTF.

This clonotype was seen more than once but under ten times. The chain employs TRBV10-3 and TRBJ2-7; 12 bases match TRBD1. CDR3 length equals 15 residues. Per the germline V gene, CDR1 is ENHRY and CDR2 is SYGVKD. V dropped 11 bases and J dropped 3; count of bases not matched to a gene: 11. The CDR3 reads CAVGTGGPPLYEQYF. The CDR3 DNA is TGTGCCGTTGGGACAGGGGGCCCGCCCCTCTACGAGCAGTACTTC.

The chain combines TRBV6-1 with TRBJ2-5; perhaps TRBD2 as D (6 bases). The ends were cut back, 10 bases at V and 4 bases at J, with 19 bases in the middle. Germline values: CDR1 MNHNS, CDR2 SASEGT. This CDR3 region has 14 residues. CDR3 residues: CATFGGKGGETQYF. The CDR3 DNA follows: TGTGCCACCTTCGGGGGAAAGGGAGGAGAGACCCAGTACTTC.

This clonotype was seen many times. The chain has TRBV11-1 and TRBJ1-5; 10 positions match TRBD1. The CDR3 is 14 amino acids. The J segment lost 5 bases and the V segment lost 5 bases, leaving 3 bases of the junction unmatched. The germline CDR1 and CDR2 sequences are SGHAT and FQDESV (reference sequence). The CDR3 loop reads CASSRTGGDQPQHF. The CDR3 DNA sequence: TGTGCCAGCAGCCGGACAGGGGGGGATCAGCCCCAGCATTTT.

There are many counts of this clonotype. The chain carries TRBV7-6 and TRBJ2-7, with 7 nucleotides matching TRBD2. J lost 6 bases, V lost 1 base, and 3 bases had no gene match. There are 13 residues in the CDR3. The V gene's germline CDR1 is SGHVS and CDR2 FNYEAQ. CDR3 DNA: TGTGCCAGCAGCTTAGAAGGCGGGAGCGAGCAGTACTTC. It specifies CASSLEGGSEQYF.

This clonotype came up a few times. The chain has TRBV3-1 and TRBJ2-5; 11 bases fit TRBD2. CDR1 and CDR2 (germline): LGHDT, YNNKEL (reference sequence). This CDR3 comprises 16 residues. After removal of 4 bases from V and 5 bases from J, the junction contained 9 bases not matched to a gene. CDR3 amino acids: CASSPSRLAGRETQYF. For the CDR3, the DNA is TGTGCCAGCAGCCCATCCCGACTAGCGGGGCGGGAGACCCAGTACTTC.

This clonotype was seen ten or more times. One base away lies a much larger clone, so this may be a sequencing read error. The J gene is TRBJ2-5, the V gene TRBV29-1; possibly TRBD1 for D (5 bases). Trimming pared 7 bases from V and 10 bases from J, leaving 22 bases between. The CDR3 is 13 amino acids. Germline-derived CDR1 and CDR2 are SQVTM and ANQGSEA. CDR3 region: CSAPELEHGHQYF. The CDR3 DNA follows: TGCAGCGCTCCTGAATTGGAACACGGACACCAGTACTTC.

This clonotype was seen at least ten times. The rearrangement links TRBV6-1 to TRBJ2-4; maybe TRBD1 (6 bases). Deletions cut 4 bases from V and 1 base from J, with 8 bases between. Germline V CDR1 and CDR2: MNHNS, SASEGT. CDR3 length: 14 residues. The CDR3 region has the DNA TGTGCCAGCAGTGGGGACATGGCCAAAAACATTCAGTACTTC. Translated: CASSGDMAKNIQYF.